The 8 T cell receptor beta chains below all came from one sample that was sequenced in a study of T-cell reconstitution after alpha-beta-depleted transplantation in children. The TCRbeta library incorporated unique molecular identifiers. TCRdb recomputed calls from the PCR reads with MiXCR, one row per CDR3 protein. The sample holds almost 250,000 distinct CDR3 sequences, over 20% seen once. The sequences come from PBMCs, collected before TCRalphabeta/CD19-depleted stem cell transplant. The receptor source for this set is a girl aged 2 to 10 with Fanconi anemia, due to receive a stem cell transplant.

At least ten counts were recorded for this clonotype. This chain connects TRBV6-5 to TRBJ2-1; D is undetermined. The germline gives CDR1 MNHEY, CDR2 SVGAGI. V was pared by 0 bases and J by 7 bases, with 7 bases between. There are 13 residues in the CDR3. CDR3: CASSYSALNEQFF. The CDR3 region has the DNA TGTGCCAGCAGTTACTCGGCGCTTAATGAGCAGTTCTTC.

This chain uses TRBV20-1 with TRBJ1-1; perhaps TRBD1 as D (5 bases). This CDR3 spans 13 amino acids. Germline assignment: CDR1 DFQATT and CDR2 SNEGSKA (reference sequence). V lost 3 bases, J lost 7 bases, and 15 bases lay in between. CDR3 sequence (DNA): TGCAGTGCTAGGGTCAGGGAATCCCTTGAAGCTTTCTTT. This gives the protein CSARVRESLEAFF.

The rearrangement uses TRBV10-1 and TRBJ2-2, with D unclear. Germline values: CDR1 WNHNN, CDR2 SYGVQD (reference sequence). This CDR3 is built from 14 residues. Trimming stripped 3 bases from V and 7 bases from J, with 12 bases between. The CDR3 sequence is CASSDSFENGELFF. Here the CDR3 DNA reads TGCGCCAGCAGTGACTCGTTCGAGAACGGGGAGCTGTTTTTT.

This clonotype was observed many times. This sequence joins TRBV29-1 and TRBJ2-5; perhaps TRBD1 as D (5 bases). Germline-derived CDR1 and CDR2 are SQVTM and ANQGSEA. Trimming cost V 4 bases and J 2 bases, with 5 bases left between them. This CDR3 contains 11 residues. CDR3 in amino acids: CSVGQQETQYF. The CDR3, as DNA: TGCAGCGTTGGACAGCAAGAGACCCAGTACTTC.

This clonotype came up many times. The rearrangement uses TRBV20-1 and TRBJ2-7, with D possibly matching TRBD2 (6 bases). CDR1 and CDR2 (germline): DFQATT, SNEGSKA (reference sequence). V gave up 2 bases and J gave up 6 bases, with 8 bases separating them. The CDR3 sequence is 11 residues long. The CDR3 is CSARLAFEQYF. DNA for the CDR3: TGCAGTGCTAGACTAGCGTTCGAGCAGTACTTC.

This clonotype has at least ten counts. The CDR3 protein is CSVEGRHTEAFF. The CDR3 DNA follows: TGCAGCGTTGAAGGACGGCACACTGAAGCTTTCTTT. V is TRBV29-1 and J is TRBJ1-1; the D is unclear. The germline V gene encodes CDR1 SQVTM and CDR2 ANQGSEA. The CDR3 loop spans 12 amino acids. V was pared by 1 base and J by 3 bases, with 6 bases between.

This chain connects TRBV11-2 to TRBJ2-5; tentative D call: TRBD2 (6 bases). The CDR3 is 13 residues long. The V and J ends lost 5 bases and 5 bases respectively, with 12 bases between them. Germline V CDR1 and CDR2: SGHAT, FQNNGV. Here the CDR3 reads CASSGGTPETQYF. CDR3 nucleotide sequence: TGTGCCAGCAGCGGAGGGACCCCGGAGACCCAGTACTTC.

This clonotype appeared many times. The genes are TRBV20-1 and TRBJ2-7, with 10 nucleotides matching TRBD2. The CDR3 spans 12 residues. V dropped 8 bases and J dropped 5; count of bases not matched to a gene: 6. Germline V gives CDR1 DFQATT, CDR2 SNEGSKA (reference sequence). The CDR3 DNA reads as TGCAGTAGCGGGAGGGCCTTGGACGAGCAGTACTTC. It encodes CSSGRALDEQYF.